Shown below are 31 T cell receptor beta chains from a single sample sequenced in a study of graft-versus-host responses after intestinal transplantation. Produced via immunoSEQ multiplex PCR; TCRdb's table is partial and in-frame only. Among roughly 92,000 clones listed, less than 90% were seen once. No antigen is known for these receptors. Source: unstimulated CD4+ T cells sorted from spleen or lymph node cells, taken before transplant. The receptor set was obtained from a human donor who was the organ donor for an intestinal transplant.

This clone showed up just a few times. This chain uses TRBV29-1 with TRBJ2-7, with 10 bases lining up with TRBD2. The germline V gene has CDR1 SQVTM and CDR2 ANQGSEA. Losses at the gene ends were 7 bases for V and 5 bases for J; bases not matched to a gene: 2. The CDR3 is made up of 11 amino acids. CDR3 loop: CSAGTSDEQYF. CDR3 bases: TGCAGCGCTGGGACTAGCGACGAGCAGTACTTC.

The gene calls are TRBV2 and TRBJ2-7; 7 nucleotides align to TRBD1. This CDR3 is built from 17 residues. CDR1 and CDR2 (germline): SNHLY, FYNNEI. Losses at the gene ends were 0 bases for V and 2 bases for J; bases not matched to a gene: 10. In nucleotides, the CDR3 is TGTGCCAGCAGTGAAGCGCTTCGACAGGGAGATGCCTACGAGCAGTACTTC. It yields the protein CASSEALRQGDAYEQYF.

The V gene is TRBV7-3, the J gene TRBJ2-7; D possibly corresponds to TRBD2 (6 bases). With 2 bases removed from V and 5 bases from J, the gap between germline ends came to 19 bases. This CDR3 has 16 amino acids. Germline V gives CDR1 SGHTA, CDR2 FQGTGA. This CDR3 reads CASSLGLPGRGDEQYF. The CDR3 DNA sequence: TGTGCCAGCAGCTTAGGTCTGCCCGGGAGAGGCGACGAGCAGTACTTC.

The chain links TRBV27 to TRBJ2-7; TRBD2 agrees at 13 bases. V shed 3 bases and J 8 bases; nucleotides not matched to a gene: 4. CDR1 and CDR2 (germline): MNHEY, SMNVEV (reference sequence). CDR3 length: 14 residues. CDR3: CASSFRTSGGKQYF. The CDR3 DNA is TGTGCCAGCAGTTTTCGGACTAGCGGGGGCAAGCAGTACTTC.

The rearrangement joins TRBV5-1 to TRBJ2-3; no clear D gene. Germline loops: CDR1 SGHRS, CDR2 YFSETQ. The V and J ends lost 6 bases and 5 bases respectively, with 13 bases between them. This CDR3 spans 13 amino acids. For the CDR3, the DNA is TGCGCCAGCACCTCCACTCCGGGAGATACGCAGTATTTT. It translates to CASTSTPGDTQYF.

The chain couples TRBV5-5 to TRBJ1-2; 9 positions agree with TRBD1. The V segment lost 5 bases and the J segment 7 bases; nucleotides outside the gene matches: 21. The germline V gene has CDR1 SGHKS and CDR2 YYEKEE (reference sequence). CDR3 length: 18 amino acids. The CDR3, as DNA: TGTGCCAGCAGAAGAGGCGTTTGGACAGGGGATCGGTTGGGTGGCTACACCTTC. Protein: CASRRGVWTGDRLGGYTF. Based on the CDR3 plus reference TRBV5-5 and TRBJ1-2, the full variable domain is DAGVTQSPTHLIKTRGQQVTLRCSPISGHKSVSWYQQVLGQGPQFIFQYYEKEERGRGNFPDRFSARQFPNYSSELNVNALLLGDSALYLCASRRGVWTGDRLGGYTFGSGTRLTVV.

In DNA form, the CDR3 reads TGTGCCAGCAGTTTGACTAGCGGGAGTTACAATGAGCAGTTCTTC. Encoded protein: CASSLTSGSYNEQFF. The chain links TRBV27 to TRBJ2-1; 12 bases map to TRBD2. V dropped 3 bases and J dropped 4; count of bases not matched to a gene: 1. CDR1 MNHEY and CDR2 SMNVEV come from the germline V gene (reference sequence). The CDR3 consists of 15 residues.

This chain joins TRBV7-8 and TRBJ1-6; D perhaps matches TRBD1 (5 bases). Germline-derived CDR1 and CDR2 are SGHVS and FQNEAQ. V lost 3 bases and J lost 7, with 7 bases in between. The CDR3 extends over 13 amino acids. The DNA for the CDR3 is TGTGCCAGCAGCTTGGGACTCAATTCACCCCTCCACTTT. Its translation: CASSLGLNSPLHF.

This clone was seen only once. J is TRBJ1-3 and V is TRBV7-9; D is undetermined. V gave up 5 bases and J gave up 4 bases, with 15 bases separating them. The CDR3 runs 15 residues. Looked up from germline, CDR1 is SEHNR and CDR2 is FQNEAQ (reference sequence). The CDR3 protein is CASSPNLLLGNTIYF. CDR3 coding DNA: TGTGCCAGCAGCCCAAATCTCCTACTGGGAAACACCATATATTTT.

The chain employs TRBV7-9 and TRBJ2-3; no clear D. Germline CDR1 SEHNR, CDR2 FQNEAQ (reference sequence). The CDR3 is made up of 18 amino acids. The V gene lost 4 bases and the J gene lost 2 bases, with 22 bases spanning the gap. The CDR3 DNA reads TGTGCCAGCAGCTACCCGCATCAAGGCGGAACCCCCACAGATACGCAGTATTTT. It codes for CASSYPHQGGTPTDTQYF.

The chain links TRBV6-5 to TRBJ2-1; TRBD2 matches 8 bases. Looked up from germline, CDR1 is MNHEY and CDR2 is SVGAGI. J lost 4 bases, V lost 4 bases, and 9 bases had no gene match. This CDR3 is built from 16 residues. The CDR3 sequence: CASSSQRGGYYNEQFF. The CDR3 DNA sequence: TGTGCCAGCAGTTCACAACGGGGGGGTTATTACAATGAGCAGTTCTTC.

The chain couples TRBV15 to TRBJ1-4; tentatively, D is TRBD1 (5 bases). CDR3 length equals 15 residues. Per the germline V gene, CDR1 is LNHNV and CDR2 is YYDKDF (reference sequence). The V and J ends lost 1 base and 5 bases respectively, with 11 bases between them. Written as DNA, the CDR3 is TGTGCCACCAGCAGAGGCGGGGCGATGAATGAAAAACTGTTTTTT. Its translation is CATSRGGAMNEKLFF.

The chain couples TRBV6-1 to TRBJ1-1, with a possible D match to TRBD1 (5 bases). The CDR3 covers 14 residues. Deletions cut 7 bases from V and 1 base from J, with 13 bases between. Looked up from germline, CDR1 is MNHNS and CDR2 is SASEGT. This CDR3 reads CASTNQGPNTEAFF. CDR3 bases: TGTGCCAGCACTAATCAGGGTCCGAACACTGAAGCTTTCTTT.

This clone was picked up a small number of times. The chain joins TRBV10-3 to TRBJ1-6; the D gene is possibly TRBD1 (5 bases). CDR3 size: 14 residues. CDR1 and CDR2 (germline): ENHRY, SYGVKD. Trimming left V 3 bases short and J 6 bases short, with 9 bases between. CDR3 DNA sequence: TGTGCCATCAGTGACAGGGCGAGTAATTCACCCCTCCACTTT. Its protein product is CAISDRASNSPLHF.

V gene TRBV5-1 combines with J gene TRBJ2-1, with a weak D call TRBD2 (7 bases). The CDR3 has 15 residues. CDR1 and CDR2 from the germline V gene are SGHRS and YFSETQ. The V and J ends lost 1 base and 5 bases respectively, with 13 bases between them. CDR3 DNA: TGCGCCAGCAGCTTGAGGGGGGGGGCCGACAATGAGCAGTTCTTC. This translates into CASSLRGGADNEQFF. Full variable domain (rest looked up from reference TRBV5-1 and TRBJ2-1): KAGVTQTPRYLIKTRGQQVTLSCSPISGHRSVSWYQQTPGQGLQFLFEYFSETQRNKGNFPGRFSGRQFSNSRSEMNVSTLELGDSALYLCASSLRGGADNEQFFGPGTRLTVL.

This chain uses TRBV28 with TRBJ2-2; 10 nucleotides match TRBD2. This CDR3 has 17 residues. The V gene's germline CDR1 is MDHEN and CDR2 SYDVKM. Losses at the gene ends were 4 bases for V and 0 bases for J; bases not matched to a gene: 5. The CDR3 nucleotides are TGTGCCAGCAGTTCCTCTAGCGGGAGCCCGAACACCGGGGAGCTGTTTTTT. It encodes CASSSSSGSPNTGELFF. Complete variable domain (other parts from reference TRBV28 and TRBJ2-2): DVKVTQSSRYLVKRTGEKVFLECVQDMDHENMFWYRQDPGLGLRLIYFSYDVKMKEKGDIPEGYSVSREKKERFSLILESASTNQTSMYLCASSSSSGSPNTGELFFGEGSRLTVL.

The rearrangement joins TRBV30 to TRBJ2-1; 11 bases agree with TRBD2. Germline CDR1 GTSNPN, CDR2 SVGIG (reference sequence). This CDR3 spans 17 amino acids. J was trimmed by 5 bases and V by 2 bases; bases with no gene match: 11. The CDR3 DNA sequence: TGTGCCTGGAGTCCGACTAGCGGGAAGCCGAGCCACAATGAGCAGTTCTTC. Protein: CAWSPTSGKPSHNEQFF.

The rearrangement uses TRBV11-3 and TRBJ2-2, with 13 bases that match TRBD2. The CDR3 covers 16 residues. CDR1 is SGHNT, CDR2 YENEEA, per germline. The V segment lost 5 bases and the J segment 5 bases; nucleotides outside the gene matches: 5. CDR3 in amino acids: CASSPGTSGKTGELFF. The CDR3 DNA reads TGTGCCAGCAGCCCCGGGACTAGCGGGAAGACCGGGGAGCTGTTTTTT.

The chain couples TRBV29-1 to TRBJ2-1, with TRBD1 matching over 9 bases. The junction had 4 bases not matched to a gene; V was cut back by 6 bases and J by 4 bases. The CDR3 spans 13 residues. Looked up from germline, CDR1 is SQVTM and CDR2 is ANQGSEA. CDR3 in DNA: TGCAGCGTCGACAGGGGGTTATACAATGAGCAGTTCTTC. This encodes CSVDRGLYNEQFF.

This chain joins TRBV28 and TRBJ2-7; 10 bases align to TRBD2. Per the germline V gene, CDR1 is MDHEN and CDR2 is SYDVKM. This CDR3 contains 20 residues. The J segment lost 0 bases and the V segment lost 11 bases, leaving 25 bases of the junction unmatched. In DNA form, the CDR3 reads TGTGCCTGCCCCACGTTTCTAGCGGGAGTACCCCCCGGGCCCTCCTACGAGCAGTACTTC. Amino acid sequence: CACPTFLAGVPPGPSYEQYF.

The chain combines TRBV28 with TRBJ1-1, with D unresolved. Between the trimmed V and J ends, which lost 5 bases and 1 base, there was a span of 8 bases. CDR1 and CDR2 from the germline V gene are MDHEN and SYDVKM. The CDR3 length is 13 residues. CDR3 in amino acids: CASSEEANTEAFF. DNA for the CDR3: TGTGCCAGCAGTGAAGAAGCGAACACTGAAGCTTTCTTT.

The V and J genes are TRBV6-1 and TRBJ1-1; D might be TRBD1 (5 bases). With 4 bases removed from V and 4 bases from J, the gap between germline ends came to 10 bases. CDR1 and CDR2 from the germline V gene are MNHNS and SASEGT. The CDR3 is 13 residues long. The CDR3 DNA sequence: TGTGCCAGCAGTGTCCAGGGCCTCACTGAAGCTTTCTTT. It codes for CASSVQGLTEAFF.

This clone is a singleton in its sample. The CDR3 sequence is CASGLRESDTGELFF. In DNA, the CDR3 is TGTGCTAGTGGTCTGCGGGAGTCGGACACCGGGGAGCTGTTTTTT. This rearrangement joins TRBV12-5 to TRBJ2-2; 7 positions match TRBD2. This CDR3 spans 15 amino acids. Trimming removed 5 bases from V and 3 bases from J; junction bases left unmatched: 6. The V gene's germline CDR1 is LGHNT and CDR2 FRNRAP.

This clone appeared a single time. The chain employs TRBV27 and TRBJ2-2; D gene uncertain. Germline CDR1 and CDR2: MNHEY and SMNVEV (reference sequence). V lost 6 bases to trimming and J lost 6 bases, with 20 bases between them. This CDR3 region has 16 residues. The CDR3 loop reads CASSSSGLSRPGELFF. The CDR3 DNA is TGTGCCAGCAGCTCGTCCGGTTTGTCGCGTCCCGGGGAGCTGTTTTTT.

V gene TRBV11-3 combines with J gene TRBJ2-2; D might be TRBD2 (6 bases). CDR3 size: 15 residues. Looked up from germline, CDR1 is SGHNT and CDR2 is YENEEA. Trimming stripped 4 bases from V and 1 base from J, with 10 bases between. This chain's CDR3 is CASSSDGGNTGELFF. The CDR3 nucleotides read TGTGCCAGCAGCTCGGACGGGGGGAACACCGGGGAGCTGTTTTTT.

This chain uses TRBV6-8 with TRBJ2-3; 9 nucleotides agree with TRBD2. CDR3 length equals 18 residues. V dropped 4 bases and J dropped 2; count of bases not matched to a gene: 13. Germline CDR1 MNHGY, CDR2 SAAAGT. The CDR3 here is CASSSRLGSGSPTDTQYF. The CDR3, as DNA: TGTGCCAGCAGTTCCCGCCTGGGTAGCGGGAGCCCCACAGATACGCAGTATTTT.

This chain joins TRBV2 and TRBJ2-3, with 7 positions matching TRBD1. The CDR3 is 13 amino acids. Per the germline V gene, CDR1 is SNHLY and CDR2 is FYNNEI. The ends lost 4 bases at V and 3 bases at J; junction bases unmatched: 1. CDR3 loop: CASSGDRTDTQYF. CDR3 nucleotides: TGTGCCAGCAGTGGGGACAGAACAGATACGCAGTATTTT.

V gene TRBV14 combines with J gene TRBJ2-7; D gene uncertain. V was cut by 4 bases and J by 4 bases, with 14 bases left in between. Germline values: CDR1 SGHDN, CDR2 FVKESK. CDR3 length: 14 residues. The CDR3 here is CASSPNDIRYEQYF. The CDR3 nucleotides read TGTGCCAGCAGCCCGAATGACATCAGGTACGAGCAGTACTTC.

In the case of this clone: The sample holds other DNA sequences that translate to the same CDR3. This chain links TRBV5-8 with TRBJ2-1; TRBD2 matches 8 bases. This CDR3 is 18 amino acids long. The trim removed 2 bases at V and 8 bases at J, leaving 18 bases unmatched. Germline-derived CDR1 and CDR2 are SGHTS and YDEGEE. CDR3 in amino acids: CASSLFAQRGPLSDEQFF. Written as DNA, the CDR3 is TGTGCCAGCAGCTTATTCGCCCAGCGGGGGCCTCTCTCGGATGAGCAGTTCTTC.

The chain carries TRBV5-4 and TRBJ1-3, with TRBD1 matching over 8 bases. The CDR3 extends over 16 amino acids. The germline CDR1 and CDR2 sequences are SGHNT and YYREEE (reference sequence). After removal of 2 bases from V and 3 bases from J, the junction contained 7 bases not matched to a gene. The DNA of the CDR3 is TGTGCCAGCAGCTTTCCGACAGGGGTTGATGGAAACACCATATATTTT. Protein product: CASSFPTGVDGNTIYF.

A word on this clone: The limits of the CDR3 on the DNA are not certain, so only TCRdb's listed CDR3 is given. The chain links TRBV28 to TRBJ2-7; the table's D call, TRBD1, was not checked against the DNA. Looked up from germline, CDR1 is MDHEN and CDR2 is SYDVKM. The CDR3 sequence runs 15 residues, both termini included. The CDR3 protein is CASSFLETTQGEQYF.